Listed here are 5 T cell receptor beta chains from one sample, sequenced in a study of Ad26.COV2.S vaccination and SARS-CoV-2 variants. Clones were read by immunoSEQ multiplex PCR, and TCRdb kept only the in-frame ones, dropping some. The sample holds 500,000 or so clones; approximately 89% are singletons and the top ten take about 2.4%. Treatment indicated: around 19 received Ad26.COV2.S at low or high dose, single or two shots; about 5 received placebo; per-sample allocation not given. On day 63 after the first injection, vaccine and placebo recipients gave samples. This sample comprised peripheral blood, obtained in a trial of Ad26.COV2.S vaccine versus placebo. These TCRs come from a person between 18 and 60 years old who received the Ad26.COV2.S COVID-19 vaccine or a placebo.

This chain links TRBV24-1 with TRBJ1-5, with TRBD1 matching over 10 bases. CDR1 KGHDR and CDR2 SFDVKD come from the germline V gene. The CDR3 runs to 16 residues. V gave up 4 bases and J gave up 3 bases; unmatched junction bases: 5. CDR3 sequence (DNA): TGTGCCACCAGTGACTCGGACAGGGGGTACAATCAGCCCCAGCATTTT. Its translation is CATSDSDRGYNQPQHF.

The chain combines TRBV28 with TRBJ2-7; no reliable D call. The length of the CDR3 is 12 residues. V was clipped by 5 bases and J by 4 bases, with 9 bases between them. CDR1 and CDR2 from the germline V gene are MDHEN and SYDVKM. The DNA for the CDR3 is TGTGCCAGCAGTCATCCAGGTTACGAGCAGTACTTC. Amino acids: CASSHPGYEQYF.

This clone was seen once. J is TRBJ1-6 and V is TRBV5-1; D gene ambiguous. CDR3 length: 15 residues. CDR1 is SGHRS, CDR2 YFSETQ, per germline. The ends were cut back, 3 bases at V and 0 bases at J, with 7 bases in the middle. The CDR3 here is CASSYLSSYNSPLHF. CDR3 bases: TGCGCCAGCAGCTACCTGAGCTCCTATAATTCACCCCTCCACTTT.

This clone was seen a single time. Here the CDR3 reads CASRGRETQYF. Here the CDR3 DNA reads TGTGCCAGCAGGGGGCGGGAGACCCAGTACTTC. V usage is TRBV12-3 or TRBV12-4 and J usage is TRBJ2-5; D may be TRBD1 (5 bases). This CDR3 is built from 11 residues. Trimming stripped 6 bases from V and 5 bases from J, with 7 bases between.

The chain combines TRBV19 with TRBJ1-5; possibly TRBD1 for D (5 bases). Trimming took off 5 bases at V and 3 bases at J, with 11 bases between the two ends. The V gene's germline CDR1 is LNHDA and CDR2 SQIVND (reference sequence). The length of the CDR3 is 14 residues. Written as DNA, the CDR3 is TGTGCCAGTAGTCTACAGGTAAACAATCAGCCCCAGCATTTT. Protein product: CASSLQVNNQPQHF. Complete variable domain (other parts from reference TRBV19 and TRBJ1-5): DGGITQSPKYLFRKEGQNVTLSCEQNLNHDAMYWYRQDPGQGLRLIYYSQIVNDFQKGDIAEGYSVSREKKESFPLTVTSAQKNPTAFYLCASSLQVNNQPQHFGDGTRLSIL.